These T cell receptor beta chains were read from a single sample in a study of CD8+CD57+ T cells in acquired aplastic anemia. MiXCR, applied by TCRdb to the reads, yields one record per CDR3 protein. The data contain hundreds of thousands of distinct CDR3 sequences, about a third of them seen just once; the ten biggest clones take up 0.75% to 0.95%. The material sequenced was sorted CD4+, CD8+, or CD8+CD57+ T cells (not recorded which) from PBMCs. The origin of the receptors is a human donor with aplastic anemia. The CDR3 runs from the conserved cysteine through the conserved F or W. Fields, in order: V gene, D gene, clone size, J gene, CDR3 DNA, CDR3 protein. The D gene is left open where the match is weak. Only part of the rows carry a size: once, few, many, or a class if the clone is expanded.

V gene: TRBV15
D gene: -
clone size: many
J gene: TRBJ1-6
CDR3 DNA: TGTGCCACCAGCAGAGATAGGGGAGAAGGATCACCCCTCCACTTT
CDR3 protein: CATSRDRGEGSPLHF

V gene: TRBV11-2
D gene: -
clone size: -
J gene: TRBJ2-4
CDR3 DNA: TGTGCCAGCAGCCCAAGTCAGGCCAAAAACATTCAGTACTTC
CDR3 protein: CASSPSQAKNIQYF

V gene: TRBV2
D gene: -
clone size: many
J gene: TRBJ1-1
CDR3 DNA: TGTGCCAGCAGTGGGTCAGGAGGTCGGGTGGAAGCTTTCTTT
CDR3 protein: CASSGSGGRVEAFF

V gene: TRBV7-9
D gene: TRBD1
clone size: many
J gene: TRBJ1-4
CDR3 DNA: TGTGCCAGCAGGGATACGGGGGACAGCGTGTCTAATGAGGCTTTT
CDR3 protein: CASRDTGDSVSNEAF

V gene: TRBV9
D gene: TRBD1
clone size: many
J gene: TRBJ2-3
CDR3 DNA: TGTGCCAGCAGCGTAGAACACAGGGGGCGGGGAGATACGCAGTATTTT
CDR3 protein: CASSVEHRGRGDTQYF

V gene: TRBV20-1
D gene: -
clone size: -
J gene: TRBJ2-1
CDR3 DNA: TGCAGTGCCAGGCCGCTTCAGGGGGGAAACAATGAGCAGTTCTTC
CDR3 protein: CSARPLQGGNNEQFF

V gene: TRBV2
D gene: -
clone size: many
J gene: TRBJ1-2
CDR3 DNA: TGTGCCAGCAGTTCCCGGACGTATGGCTACACCTTC
CDR3 protein: CASSSRTYGYTF

V gene: TRBV5-5
D gene: -
clone size: many
J gene: TRBJ1-6
CDR3 DNA: TGTGCCAGCAGCTTGGAGGTCCTCACCAATTCACCCCTCCACTTT
CDR3 protein: CASSLEVLTNSPLHF

V gene: TRBV20-1
D gene: -
clone size: -
J gene: TRBJ2-3
CDR3 DNA: TGCAGTGCTAATATAGATACGCAGTATTTT
CDR3 protein: CSANIDTQYF

V gene: TRBV20-1
D gene: -
clone size: many
J gene: TRBJ1-2
CDR3 DNA: TGCAGTGGGATCGGGGGGCGAACGGAAGGCTACACCTTC
CDR3 protein: CSGIGGRTEGYTF

V gene: TRBV19
D gene: -
clone size: -
J gene: TRBJ2-7
CDR3 DNA: TGTGCCAGTAGTATCGGGGGTCCGCGATACGAGCAGTACTTC
CDR3 protein: CASSIGGPRYEQYF

V gene: TRBV20-1
D gene: -
clone size: many
J gene: TRBJ2-7
CDR3 DNA: TGCAGTGCTGGCCTCCAGCGGGCGGACTACGAGCAGTACTTC
CDR3 protein: CSAGLQRADYEQYF

V gene: TRBV7-8
D gene: -
clone size: few
J gene: TRBJ2-5
CDR3 DNA: TGTGCCAGCAGCCGAACAACCCATTTAGAGACCCAGTACTTC
CDR3 protein: CASSRTTHLETQYF

V gene: TRBV7-3
D gene: -
clone size: many
J gene: TRBJ1-2
CDR3 DNA: TGTGCCAGCAGCTTATCGGACGAATATGGCTACACCTTC
CDR3 protein: CASSLSDEYGYTF

V gene: TRBV7-2
D gene: -
clone size: many
J gene: TRBJ1-4
CDR3 DNA: TGTGCCAGCAGCTTAGCGATCTTGGAGGAATTGTTTTTT
CDR3 protein: CASSLAILEELFF

V gene: TRBV10-3
D gene: TRBD2
clone size: -
J gene: TRBJ2-5
CDR3 DNA: TGTGCCATCAGTTGGACTAGCGGGAGGGTCCAAGAGACCCAGTACTTC
CDR3 protein: CAISWTSGRVQETQYF

V gene: TRBV10-3
D gene: TRBD2
clone size: few
J gene: TRBJ2-3
CDR3 DNA: TGTGCCATCAGGCGGGGGGGACCTCTGGACGGCACAGATACGCAGTATTTT
CDR3 protein: CAIRRGGPLDGTDTQYF

V gene: TRBV3-1
D gene: -
clone size: -
J gene: TRBJ2-3
CDR3 DNA: TGTGCCAGCAGCCCCGAGGTGCCGGCGGCTACAGATACGCAGTATTTT
CDR3 protein: CASSPEVPAATDTQYF

V gene: TRBV10-2
D gene: -
clone size: -
J gene: TRBJ1-6
CDR3 DNA: TGCGCCAGCACCCGGTTAGATAATTCACCCCTCCACTTT
CDR3 protein: CASTRLDNSPLHF

V gene: TRBV7-2
D gene: TRBD1
clone size: -
J gene: TRBJ2-3
CDR3 DNA: TGTGCCAGCAGCTTCGCAGGGGGAACAGATACGCAGTATTTT
CDR3 protein: CASSFAGGTDTQYF

V gene: TRBV3-1
D gene: TRBD1
clone size: few
J gene: TRBJ2-5
CDR3 DNA: TGTGCCAGCAGCAAACGGACAGGGGGTGTAGAGACCCAGTACTTC
CDR3 protein: CASSKRTGGVETQYF

V gene: TRBV10-3
D gene: -
clone size: -
J gene: TRBJ2-3
CDR3 DNA: TGTGCGTCTGCGGGTAGCGTGGATACGCAGTATTTT
CDR3 protein: CASAGSVDTQYF

V gene: TRBV29-1
D gene: -
clone size: few
J gene: TRBJ2-7
CDR3 DNA: TGCAGCGTTGAAGAGGAGGGGAACTACGAGCAGTACTTC
CDR3 protein: CSVEEEGNYEQYF

V gene: TRBV19
D gene: TRBD1
clone size: many
J gene: TRBJ1-2
CDR3 DNA: TGTGCCAGTAGCCCAACCGGGACAGGGGTCTCCTATGGCTACACCTTC
CDR3 protein: CASSPTGTGVSYGYTF

V gene: TRBV7-3
D gene: TRBD2
clone size: -
J gene: TRBJ2-3
CDR3 DNA: TGTGCCAGCAGCTTGATAGCGGGGGGCGGCACAGATACGCAGTATTTT
CDR3 protein: CASSLIAGGGTDTQYF

V gene: TRBV6-1
D gene: -
clone size: few
J gene: TRBJ2-7
CDR3 DNA: TGTGCCAGCAGCCCAGGCAGTGACGAGCAGTACTTC
CDR3 protein: CASSPGSDEQYF

V gene: TRBV11-2
D gene: -
clone size: few
J gene: TRBJ1-1
CDR3 DNA: TGTGCCAGCAGCTTAGGAGGACAAAGGAACACTGAAGCTTTCTTT
CDR3 protein: CASSLGGQRNTEAFF

V gene: TRBV6-1
D gene: -
clone size: few
J gene: TRBJ2-7
CDR3 DNA: TGTGCCAGCAGCAGTCAGACAGGCAGCTCCTACGAGCAGTACTTC
CDR3 protein: CASSSQTGSSYEQYF

V gene: TRBV4-1
D gene: -
clone size: few
J gene: TRBJ2-3
CDR3 DNA: TGCGCCAGCAGCCAAGACACCAGGGTCTCTAGCACAGATACGCAGTATTTT
CDR3 protein: CASSQDTRVSSTDTQYF

V gene: TRBV5-4
D gene: TRBD1
clone size: -
J gene: TRBJ1-1
CDR3 DNA: TGTGCCAGCTTGACAGGGCCCAAGAACACTGAAGCTTTCTTT
CDR3 protein: CASLTGPKNTEAFF

V gene: TRBV6-1
D gene: TRBD1
clone size: once
J gene: TRBJ2-7
CDR3 DNA: TGTGCCAGCAGTGAAAAGGGCAGGGGGCTTGACGAGCAGTACTTC
CDR3 protein: CASSEKGRGLDEQYF

V gene: TRBV12-3/TRBV12-4
D gene: -
clone size: few
J gene: TRBJ2-5
CDR3 DNA: TGTGCCAGCAGTACTGGGGGAGGGGGCGGAGAGACCCAGTACTTC
CDR3 protein: CASSTGGGGGETQYF

V gene: TRBV28
D gene: TRBD2
clone size: -
J gene: TRBJ2-7
CDR3 DNA: TGTGCCAGCAGTTTTCGAGGACTAGCGGAGATGTACTTC
CDR3 protein: CASSFRGLAEMYF

V gene: TRBV30
D gene: -
clone size: few
J gene: TRBJ1-3
CDR3 DNA: TGTGCCTGGAGCTCTGGGGACACCATATATTTT
CDR3 protein: CAWSSGDTIYF

V gene: TRBV19
D gene: -
clone size: many
J gene: TRBJ1-5
CDR3 DNA: TGTGCCAGTAGTATCCGGCAGGGGATTGAGCCCCAGCATTTT
CDR3 protein: CASSIRQGIEPQHF

V gene: TRBV25-1
D gene: -
clone size: -
J gene: TRBJ2-5
CDR3 DNA: -
CDR3 protein: CACSASFLETQYF

V gene: TRBV14
D gene: -
clone size: -
J gene: TRBJ2-2
CDR3 DNA: TGTGCCAGCAGCCAAGATATTCGGTACGGGGAGCTGTCTTTT
CDR3 protein: CASSQDIRYGELSF

V gene: TRBV29-1
D gene: TRBD2
clone size: many
J gene: TRBJ2-3
CDR3 DNA: TGCAGCGTGGATCGGACTAGCGGGATCACAGATACGCAGTATTTT
CDR3 protein: CSVDRTSGITDTQYF

V gene: TRBV4-2
D gene: TRBD2
clone size: many
J gene: TRBJ2-4
CDR3 DNA: TGTGCCAGCAGCCGAGGCGGGACTAGCGGGGAGGTTAGGGGCATTCAGTACTTC
CDR3 protein: CASSRGGTSGEVRGIQYF

V gene: TRBV10-3
D gene: TRBD1
clone size: many
J gene: TRBJ1-6
CDR3 DNA: TGTGCCAGAAGACAGGGGGATGGTTCACCCCTCCACTTT
CDR3 protein: CARRQGDGSPLHF

V gene: TRBV12-3/TRBV12-4
D gene: TRBD1
clone size: -
J gene: TRBJ1-2
CDR3 DNA: TGTGCCAGCAGTGATACAGGGGTCGGCTACACCTTC
CDR3 protein: CASSDTGVGYTF

V gene: TRBV10-3
D gene: -
clone size: few
J gene: TRBJ2-1
CDR3 DNA: TGTTCCGTGGGCCATGAGCAGTTCTTC
CDR3 protein: CSVGHEQFF

V gene: TRBV7-9
D gene: TRBD1
clone size: few
J gene: TRBJ1-1
CDR3 DNA: TGTGCCAGCAGCACACAGGGGGACCTAGCTTTCTTT
CDR3 protein: CASSTQGDLAFF

V gene: TRBV7-2
D gene: -
clone size: few
J gene: TRBJ2-5
CDR3 DNA: TGTGCCAGCAGCCTGGTGTCGTGGGGGCCATCAGAGACCCAGTACTTC
CDR3 protein: CASSLVSWGPSETQYF

V gene: TRBV7-8
D gene: TRBD1
clone size: once
J gene: TRBJ1-6
CDR3 DNA: TGTGCCAGCAGTCCCCCCACAGGGGTTGGTTCACCCCTCCACTTT
CDR3 protein: CASSPPTGVGSPLHF

V gene: TRBV4-2
D gene: -
clone size: -
J gene: TRBJ1-5
CDR3 DNA: TGTGCCAGCGCGACCGGGTCGCATAGCAATCAGCCCCAGCATTTT
CDR3 protein: CASATGSHSNQPQHF

V gene: TRBV4-2
D gene: -
clone size: -
J gene: TRBJ2-3
CDR3 DNA: TGTGCCAGCAGCCAGGACGAGACCTACAGGGCATCTACGCAGTATTTT
CDR3 protein: CASSQDETYRASTQYF

V gene: TRBV6-2/TRBV6-3
D gene: -
clone size: -
J gene: TRBJ1-2
CDR3 DNA: TGTGCCAGCAGTTACCGGGGGGCGGGGTATGGCTACACCTTC
CDR3 protein: CASSYRGAGYGYTF

V gene: TRBV11-2
D gene: -
clone size: -
J gene: TRBJ2-1
CDR3 DNA: TGTGCCAGCAGCTTAAGTCTGGTCTACAATGAGCAGTTCTTC
CDR3 protein: CASSLSLVYNEQFF

V gene: TRBV10-2
D gene: -
clone size: few
J gene: TRBJ2-7
CDR3 DNA: TGCGCCAGCAGCGGTCCCCAAGGGGGGTACGAGCAGTACTTC
CDR3 protein: CASSGPQGGYEQYF

V gene: TRBV10-3
D gene: -
clone size: -
J gene: TRBJ1-6
CDR3 DNA: TGTGCCAGCAGACCGGACAACGTGGGTTCACCCCTCCACTTT
CDR3 protein: CASRPDNVGSPLHF